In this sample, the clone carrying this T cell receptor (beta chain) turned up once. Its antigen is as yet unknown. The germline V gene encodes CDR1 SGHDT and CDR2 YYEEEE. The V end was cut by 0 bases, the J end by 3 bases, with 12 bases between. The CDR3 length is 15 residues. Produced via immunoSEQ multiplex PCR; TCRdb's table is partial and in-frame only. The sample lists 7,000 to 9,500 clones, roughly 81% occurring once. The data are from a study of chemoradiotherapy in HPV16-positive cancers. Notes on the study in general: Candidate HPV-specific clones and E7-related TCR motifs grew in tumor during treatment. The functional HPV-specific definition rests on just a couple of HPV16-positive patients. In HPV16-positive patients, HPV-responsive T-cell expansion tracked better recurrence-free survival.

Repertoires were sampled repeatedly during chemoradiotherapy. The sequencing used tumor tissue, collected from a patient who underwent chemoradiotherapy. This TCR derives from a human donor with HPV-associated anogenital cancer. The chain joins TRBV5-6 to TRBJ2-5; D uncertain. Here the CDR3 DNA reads TGTGCCAGCAGCTTGGCCGAGGTAGCCGAAGAGACCCAGTACTTC. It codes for CASSLAEVAEETQYF.